One and the same sample provided the 9 T cell receptor beta chains below, sequenced in a study of T cells in Graves' hyperthyroidism and ophthalmopathy. Amplification of TCR beta CDR3 regions used RNA as the template. First-round RT-PCR targeting the TCR CDR3 was performed with the HTBI primer set. TCRdb reanalysed the multiplex PCR reads using MiXCR and keeps one entry per CDR3 protein. The sample contains 350,000 to 400,000 distinct CDR3 sequences, about 20% of which appear only once. The sample comprised blood. These receptors all come from a woman in her late teens or twenties with Graves' hyperthyroidism.

This clonotype was recorded at least ten times. The genes are TRBV7-3 and TRBJ2-2, with D possibly being TRBD1 or TRBD2 (5 bases each). The CDR3 runs to 16 residues. Per the germline V gene, CDR1 is SGHTA and CDR2 is FQGTGA. V lost 5 bases, J lost 1 base, and 14 bases lay in between. The CDR3 is CASSRRPGQNTGELFF. The DNA of the CDR3 is TGTGCCAGCAGCCGGAGGCCGGGGCAGAACACCGGGGAGCTGTTTTTT.

The chain employs TRBV4-1 and TRBJ1-2; 7 bases are shared with TRBD1. CDR3 length: 16 residues. Trimming at V came to 1 base and at J to 2 bases, leaving 7 bases not matched to a gene. The germline V gene has CDR1 MGHRA and CDR2 YSYEKL. The CDR3 reads CASSQALTGSNYGYTF. CDR3 sequence (DNA): TGCGCCAGCAGCCAAGCGTTGACAGGGTCCAACTATGGCTACACCTTC.

In this sample, this clonotype turned up many times. This chain joins TRBV6-4 and TRBJ1-1; D gene unclear. Germline values: CDR1 MRHNA, CDR2 SNTAGT. V was trimmed by 6 bases and J by 1 base, leaving 9 bases between them. CDR3 length equals 13 residues. The CDR3, as DNA: TGTGCCAGCAGCCGAGACGGGAACACTGAAGCTTTCTTT. It encodes CASSRDGNTEAFF.

This clonotype was observed many times. The CDR3 region is CASSFSIRDRENYEQYF. Here the CDR3 DNA reads TGTGCCAGCAGTTTCTCGATTAGGGACAGGGAGAACTACGAGCAGTACTTC. V gene TRBV28 combines with J gene TRBJ2-7, with 9 bases identical to TRBD1. Germline values: CDR1 MDHEN, CDR2 SYDVKM. V gave up 3 bases and J gave up 3 bases; unmatched junction bases: 12. This CDR3 spans 17 amino acids. The variable domain in full, with the rest retrieved from reference TRBV28 and TRBJ2-7, is DVKVTQSSRYLVKRTGEKVFLECVQDMDHENMFWYRQDPGLGLRLIYFSYDVKMKEKGDIPEGYSVSREKKERFSLILESASTNQTSMYLCASSFSIRDRENYEQYFGPGTRLTVT.

The table lists this clonotype with many counts. The rearrangement links TRBV20-1 to TRBJ2-6, with TRBD1 matching over 9 bases. Looked up from germline, CDR1 is DFQATT and CDR2 is SNEGSKA (reference sequence). The CDR3 runs 16 residues. J was trimmed by 1 base and V by 6 bases; bases with no gene match: 7. CDR3 bases: TGCAGTGCAACTACAGGGGGCGCATCTGGGGCCAACGTCCTGACTTTC. This gives the protein CSATTGGASGANVLTF.

Comment on this clonotype: Its ends do not fully match the called genes, so a read error is possible. This chain uses TRBV19 with TRBJ1-1; D gene uncertain. The CDR3 runs to 13 residues. Germline CDR1 reads LNHDA; CDR2 reads SQIVND (reference sequence). CDR3 bases: TGTGTCAGTAGTATTCAGCGGGACACTGAAGCTTTCTTT. Amino acids: CVSSIQRDTEAFF.

This clonotype appeared many times. The V and J genes are TRBV5-1 and TRBJ1-5; D unresolved. Germline V gene sequence: CDR1 SGHRS, CDR2 YFSETQ. The CDR3 length is 13 residues. The ends were cut back, 0 bases at V and 7 bases at J, with 8 bases in the middle. In DNA, the CDR3 is TGCGCCAGCAGCTTGGGTGGGAAGCAGCCCCAGCATTTT. Protein: CASSLGGKQPQHF.

At least ten counts were recorded for this clonotype. V is TRBV28 and J is TRBJ2-7, with 10 bases identical to TRBD2. The CDR3 runs 13 residues. Unmatched junction bases numbered 3, after V lost 3 bases and J lost 7 bases. Germline loops: CDR1 MDHEN, CDR2 SYDVKM. CDR3 in amino acids: CASSFTSGAEQYF. CDR3 coding DNA: TGTGCCAGCAGTTTTACTAGCGGGGCTGAGCAGTACTTC.

This clonotype was seen repeatedly, ten times or more. The CDR3 here is CASSAGTGWGETQYF. The CDR3 nucleotides read TGTGCCAGCAGTGCAGGGACAGGGTGGGGAGAGACCCAGTACTTC. This chain joins TRBV6-1 and TRBJ2-5, with 9 bases matching TRBD1. J gave up 4 bases and V 4 bases, and 7 bases lay outside the gene matches. Germline loops: CDR1 MNHNS, CDR2 SASEGT. The CDR3 extends over 15 amino acids.